This T cell receptor beta chain was profiled in a study of post-analysis software for immune sequencing data (dated by TCRdb to the mid-2010s). For the wider study: The recorded disease courses included relapsing-remitting, secondary progressive and progressive-relapsing multiple sclerosis, and some patients had no subtype annotation. Patient repertoires were compared against roughly 10 previously published healthy control repertoires from donors aged 6 to 25 years. A subset of samples was prepared in parallel using single-end sample barcoding, then pooled and co-amplified after Illumina adapter ligation. Overall study results and their limits: When samples were clustered directly using the F measure, samples prepared in the same batch co-clustered strongly, which prompted a batch-effect correction. Patients showed significantly higher frequencies than controls for 4 or 5 TRBV segments, among them TRBV5-6, TRBV5-1 and TRBV20-1. The multiple sclerosis patient group was slightly younger than the control group. Normalized Chao1 diversity was significantly lower in multiple sclerosis patients than controls, suggesting substantial peripheral T-cell clonal expansion.

For this clonotype: It lacks a known antigen. Base qualities are missing; no much larger clone stands one base away.

The V and J ends are trimmed by 6 bases and 1 base, leaving 11 bases between them. Inclusive of the bounding cysteine and phenylalanine, the CDR3 is 14 residues long. Just the 42-base CDR3 DNA is kept, in frame starting at base 1. The germline V gene specifies SGHRS as CDR1 and YFSETQ as CDR2. The library relied on PCR. The data were produced on an Illumina HiSeq 2500. Unique molecular identifiers were incorporated into TCR beta cDNA libraries to reduce PCR and sequencing biases. Every 1 to 10 million input T cells yielded roughly 500,000 cDNA molecules, meaning each molecule approximated one T cell. Patient libraries were prepared and sequenced with the same protocol used for the earlier healthy control dataset. Samples belonging to the same batch were prepared together, multiplexed and sequenced on a shared HiSeq lane. Turning to the authors' computational methods: MIGEC was used to process the raw barcoded reads, and molecular identifier groups with only a single read were discarded before consensus assembly and CDR3 extraction. Clonotype tables were post-analysed with VDJtools, and diversity was normalized by down-sampling all datasets to the smallest sample size. To correct batch-related cross-sample contamination, repertoire overlap clustering matched CDR3 amino acid sequences but not nucleotide sequences. TCRdb itself trimmed the public reads at Q25 with fastp, ran MiXCR and retained productive beta chains. Under each unique CDR3 protein, matching rows form one entry showing the most common genes and DNA. V and J calls and clone size were set by TCRdb, not the authors. Counted in this sample were 800,000 to 950,000 distinct CDR3 sequences; approximately 57% of them appeared once. The top ten clones comprise roughly 4.4% of the sample.

To demonstrate the VDJtools post-analysis software, TCR beta repertoires were profiled from the peripheral blood of roughly 12 young patients with multiple sclerosis. Multiple sclerosis patients were children and adolescents aged about 6 to 17 years. Rearrangement joined TRBV5-1 to TRBJ2-1; the D gene is not confidently resolved. This clonotype was sampled from a girl under 18 with multiple sclerosis. Sequences were obtained from blood. The sequence in DNA is TGCGCCAGCACCCTAGGCCTGTCCTACAATGAGCAGTTCTTC. This translates into CASTLGLSYNEQFF.